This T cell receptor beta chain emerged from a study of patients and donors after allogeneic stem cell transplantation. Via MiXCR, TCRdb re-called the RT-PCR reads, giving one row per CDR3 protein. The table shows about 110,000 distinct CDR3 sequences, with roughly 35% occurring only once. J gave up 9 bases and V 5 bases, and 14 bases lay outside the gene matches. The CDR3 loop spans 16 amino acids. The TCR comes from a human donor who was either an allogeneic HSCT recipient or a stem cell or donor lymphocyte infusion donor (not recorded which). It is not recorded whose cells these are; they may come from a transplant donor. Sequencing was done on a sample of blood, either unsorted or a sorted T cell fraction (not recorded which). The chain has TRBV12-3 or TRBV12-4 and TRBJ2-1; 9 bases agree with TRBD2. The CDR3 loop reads CASSPRGSGRGGEQFF. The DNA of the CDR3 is TGTGCCAGCAGTCCCCGGGGTAGCGGGAGAGGAGGTGAGCAGTTCTTC.